This T cell receptor (beta chain) was captured by sequencing in a study of blood T cell repertoires in COVID-19. Study as a whole: Donors in the United States, Italy and Spain gave samples during acute or convalescent COVID-19. In each case, the material was cDNA or gDNA derived from T cells, B-cell-depleted T cells, or PBMCs.

Authors' analysis steps: Amplifying reference gene primers gave estimates of nucleated cell counts. Produced via immunoSEQ multiplex PCR; TCRdb's table is partial and in-frame only. The V and J calls and clone size are taken from that table; D and trimming were inferred from the DNA. The sample consists of around 130,000 clones, more than 85% of them appearing once. This sequence was found in a man in his forties or fifties with active or convalescent COVID-19. Material: peripheral blood.

CDR3: CSVVQGGQDTQYF. The CDR3 coding sequence is TGCAGCGTTGTTCAGGGGGGCCAAGATACGCAGTATTTT. The chain uses TRBV29-1 and TRBJ2-3; perhaps TRBD1 as D (7 bases). Trimming took off 4 bases at V and 5 bases at J, with 13 bases between the two ends. The CDR3 has 13 residues. In germline, CDR1 is SQVTM, CDR2 ANQGSEA.